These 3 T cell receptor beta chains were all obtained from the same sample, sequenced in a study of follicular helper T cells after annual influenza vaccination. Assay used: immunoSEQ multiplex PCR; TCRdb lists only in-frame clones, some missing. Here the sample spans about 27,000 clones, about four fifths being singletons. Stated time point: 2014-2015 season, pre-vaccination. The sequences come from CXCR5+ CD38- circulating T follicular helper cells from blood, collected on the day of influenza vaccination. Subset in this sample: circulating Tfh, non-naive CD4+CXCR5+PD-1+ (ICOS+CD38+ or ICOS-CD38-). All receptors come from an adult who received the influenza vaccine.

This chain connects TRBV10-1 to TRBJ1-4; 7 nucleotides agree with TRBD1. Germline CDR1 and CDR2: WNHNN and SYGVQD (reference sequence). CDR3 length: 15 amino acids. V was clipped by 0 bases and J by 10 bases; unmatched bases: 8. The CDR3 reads CASSESATGLGKLFF. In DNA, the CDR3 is TGCGCCAGCAGTGAGTCCGCGACAGGGCTTGGAAAACTGTTTTTT.

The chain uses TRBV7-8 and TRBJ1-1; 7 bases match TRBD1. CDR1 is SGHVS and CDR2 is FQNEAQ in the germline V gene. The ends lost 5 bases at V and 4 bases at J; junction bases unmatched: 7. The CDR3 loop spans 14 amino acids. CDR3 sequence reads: CASSDRVSSTEAFF. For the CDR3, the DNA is TGTGCCAGCAGCGACAGGGTTTCGAGCACTGAAGCTTTCTTT.

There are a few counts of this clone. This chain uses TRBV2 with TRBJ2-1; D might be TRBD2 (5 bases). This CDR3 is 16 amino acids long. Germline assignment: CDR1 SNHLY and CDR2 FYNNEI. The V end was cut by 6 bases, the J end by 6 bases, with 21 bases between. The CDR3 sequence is CASRERTQSRGNEQFF. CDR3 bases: TGTGCCAGCAGAGAGCGGACCCAATCTCGTGGCAATGAGCAGTTCTTC.